This T cell receptor (beta chain) was recorded in a study of blood T cell repertoires in COVID-19. Across the whole study: There were acute and convalescent COVID-19 samples, and they came from the United States, Italy and Spain. The analysed material was cDNA or gDNA that came from T cells, B-cell-depleted T cells, or PBMCs.

Source study methods: Estimation of nucleated cell counts relied on the amplification of reference gene primers. Some clones are missing from TCRdb's copy, which holds only in-frame ones; the method was immunoSEQ multiplex PCR. V and J calls and clone size come straight from that table; D and trimming were deduced from the DNA. This table has 250,000 to 300,000 clones, roughly 91% appearing once. Membership in each cohort depended on participant-reported clinical history. V dropped 0 bases and J dropped 6 bases, with 9 bases sitting between them. CDR3 length: 13 amino acids. Germline loops: CDR1 MGHRA, CDR2 YSYEKL.

The chain is built from TRBV4-1 and TRBJ2-7, with D hard to call. Sequenced: PBMCs or T cells enriched from blood (not recorded which). The TCR sequence derives from a middle-aged woman with acute COVID-19. Here the CDR3 reads CASSQEPEREQYF. The CDR3, as DNA: TGCGCCAGCAGCCAAGAGCCTGAGCGCGAGCAGTACTTC.